The entry below describes one T cell receptor (beta chain). This entry is derived from a study of blood T cell repertoires in COVID-19. Across the study: The United States, Italy and Spain were the sources of the acute and convalescent COVID-19 samples.

The repertoire was sequenced with immunoSEQ multiplex PCR; TCRdb's copy has only in-frame clones and lacks some. The sample lists 110,000 to 150,000 clones; around 90% were seen once. The CDR3 has 16 residues. CDR1 MNHNY and CDR2 SVGAGI come from the germline V gene (reference sequence). Germline trimming cut 6 bases from V and 9 bases from J; bases unmatched to any gene: 13. This sequence was found in a woman of 80 years or more with acute or convalescent COVID-19. Specimen: peripheral blood. The J gene is TRBJ1-5, the V gene TRBV6-6, with TRBD1 matching 11 bases. In DNA, the CDR3 is TGTGCCAGCAGCCCCACCGGGGACAGGGGGGCGTTGCCCCAGCATTTT. This translates into CASSPTGDRGALPQHF.